These 17 T cell receptor beta chains originate from one sample sequenced in a study of type 1 regulatory T cells. These TCRs' antigens remain unknown. TCRdb passed the reads through MiXCR, listing each CDR3 protein once. The table shows about 23,000 distinct CDR3 sequences, with around half occurring only once. The sequencing sample was made of cultured T cells, either the whole culture or a sorted T cell fraction (not recorded which). These receptors came from a human donor in good health.

J is TRBJ1-2 and V is TRBV7-2; 8 nucleotides match TRBD1. This CDR3 is built from 15 residues. Trimming took 4 bases from V and 7 from J; bases not matched to a gene: 11. Germline CDR1 SGHTA, CDR2 FQGNSA. The CDR3 protein is CASSYRGILKGGYTF. The CDR3 DNA reads as TGTGCCAGCAGCTACAGGGGGATTTTGAAGGGTGGCTACACCTTC. The full variable domain, its missing parts supplied by reference TRBV7-2 and TRBJ1-2, is GAGVSQSPSNKVTEKGKDVELRCDPISGHTALYWYRQSLGQGLEFLIYFQGNSAPDKSGLPSDRFSAERTGGSVSTLTIQRTQQEDSAVYLCASSYRGILKGGYTFGSGTRLTVV.

Remarks on this clonotype: Given the absence of the conserved phenylalanine or tryptophan at the CDR3 end, a read error is likely. No DNA is shown, since the ends of the CDR3 on it are uncertain; the CDR3 is the one TCRdb lists. The chain carries TRBV4-1 and TRBJ2-7; the table's D call TRBD2 went unverified against the DNA. The CDR3 totals 15 residues, both ends included. In germline, CDR1 is MGHRA, CDR2 YSYEKL. This CDR3 reads CASSQGLASAEEQDC.

The genes are TRBV29-1 and TRBJ1-2; 9 bases align to TRBD1. Germline CDR1 SQVTM, CDR2 ANQGSEA. This CDR3 region has 14 residues. V lost 3 bases to trimming and J lost 7 bases; unmatched junction nucleotides: 9. For the CDR3, the DNA is TGCAGCGTTGATTGGACAGGGGTATCTGGTGGCTACACCTTC. Translating it yields CSVDWTGVSGGYTF.

The chain joins TRBV7-9 to TRBJ2-3; 7 nucleotides match TRBD1. With 3 bases clipped from V and 2 bases from J, the junction kept 5 bases outside the gene matches. The germline gives CDR1 SEHNR, CDR2 FQNEAQ (reference sequence). This CDR3 has 15 amino acids. CDR3 sequence: CASSFMTGNTDTQYF. The DNA of the CDR3 is TGTGCCAGCAGCTTCATGACAGGGAACACAGATACGCAGTATTTT.

This clonotype was seen a handful of times. This sequence joins TRBV29-1 and TRBJ2-7; 7 nucleotides agree with TRBD1. The V and J ends lost 5 bases and 3 bases, in that order; junction bases with no gene match: 4. Germline V CDR1 and CDR2: SQVTM, ANQGSEA. There are 12 residues in the CDR3. This chain's CDR3 is CSVMGQYYEQYF. Here the CDR3 DNA reads TGCAGCGTTATGGGACAGTACTACGAGCAGTACTTC.

The V and J genes are TRBV5-4 and TRBJ1-2; 9 nucleotides align to TRBD1. The ends lost 2 bases at V and 5 bases at J; junction bases unmatched: 4. The CDR3 is made up of 14 amino acids. Germline-derived CDR1 and CDR2 are SGHNT and YYREEE (reference sequence). The CDR3 nucleotides read TGTGCCAGCAGCTTTACAGGGGGCTGGTATGGCTACACCTTC. Encoded protein: CASSFTGGWYGYTF.

This clonotype was recorded only once. The rearrangement joins TRBV10-3 to TRBJ1-1, with 12 bases matching TRBD1. The CDR3 covers 14 residues. Looked up from germline, CDR1 is ENHRY and CDR2 is SYGVKD. V was pared by 6 bases and J by 4 bases, with 3 bases of the junction left unmatched. CDR3 coding DNA: TGTGCCATCAGCGGGACAGGGGGCTTCACTGAAGCTTTCTTT. Residues: CAISGTGGFTEAFF.

This clonotype showed up just once. This chain connects TRBV10-1 to TRBJ2-3, with TRBD2 matching over 10 bases. J gave up 5 bases and V 3 bases, and 2 bases lay outside the gene matches. In germline, CDR1 is WNHNN, CDR2 SYGVQD (reference sequence). The CDR3 sequence is 14 residues long. The CDR3 spells CASSEPSGGDTQYF. As DNA, the CDR3 is TGCGCCAGCAGTGAACCTAGCGGGGGAGATACGCAGTATTTT.

Only a few counts were recorded for this clonotype. V and J are TRBV20-1 and TRBJ2-5, with D possibly being TRBD2 (6 bases). V was shortened by 5 bases and J by 4 bases, with 20 bases between the two germline ends. CDR1 and CDR2 (germline): DFQATT, SNEGSKA (reference sequence). This CDR3 contains 15 residues. CDR3 nucleotide sequence: TGCAGTGCTCGGAGCCCGGAGGGCCTTGGAGAGACCCAGTACTTC. Translation gives CSARSPEGLGETQYF.

This rearrangement joins TRBV18 to TRBJ1-1; D not certain. This CDR3 region has 12 residues. Germline CDR1 reads KGHSH; CDR2 reads LQKENI. V was clipped by 3 bases and J by 0 bases, with 2 bases between them. CDR3 DNA sequence: TGTGCCAGCTCACCCATGAACACTGAAGCTTTCTTT. This gives the protein CASSPMNTEAFF.

This rearrangement joins TRBV5-4 to TRBJ2-6, with TRBD1 identical over 7 bases. The CDR3 sequence is 17 residues long. Trimming took 0 bases from V and 1 from J; bases not matched to a gene: 4. Germline CDR1 SGHNT, CDR2 YYREEE (reference sequence). This CDR3 reads CASSLGVRGSGANVLTF. The DNA for the CDR3 is TGTGCCAGCAGCTTGGGGGTCAGGGGGTCTGGGGCCAACGTCCTGACTTTC.

This chain connects TRBV5-1 to TRBJ2-2; D assignment may be TRBD1 or TRBD2 (6 bases each). V was shortened by 5 bases and J by 5 bases, with 16 bases between the two germline ends. Looked up from germline, CDR1 is SGHRS and CDR2 is YFSETQ. This CDR3 has 15 residues. The CDR3 region is CASRPTSGATGELFF. The CDR3 DNA is TGCGCCAGCAGGCCCACCTCGGGGGCGACCGGGGAGCTGTTTTTT.

This clonotype was picked up many times. The rearrangement joins TRBV6-2 or TRBV6-3 to TRBJ2-5, with 9 positions matching TRBD2. V was clipped by 2 bases and J by 1 base; unmatched bases: 14. CDR1 is MNHEY, CDR2 SVGEGT, per germline. This CDR3 region has 19 residues. The CDR3 loop is CASSYQQGSAGGFQETQYF. The CDR3 DNA reads TGTGCCAGCAGTTACCAACAGGGATCAGCGGGGGGCTTCCAAGAGACCCAGTACTTC.

J is TRBJ1-2 and V is TRBV19; possibly TRBD1 for D (5 bases). CDR3 length: 13 residues. With 6 bases removed from V and 8 bases from J, the gap between germline ends came to 16 bases. The V gene's germline CDR1 is LNHDA and CDR2 SQIVND (reference sequence). CDR3 sequence: CASSFKGNQGYTF. CDR3 DNA sequence: TGTGCCAGTAGCTTCAAGGGGAATCAAGGCTACACCTTC.

The chain carries TRBV5-1 and TRBJ2-7; 9 nucleotides align to TRBD1. CDR1 and CDR2 (germline): SGHRS, YFSETQ. With 2 bases clipped from V and 3 bases from J, the junction kept 9 bases outside the gene matches. The CDR3 is 16 amino acids. The CDR3 bases are TGCGCCAGCAGCTTACAAACAGGGGGCCTAATCTACGAGCAGTACTTC. Translating it yields CASSLQTGGLIYEQYF.

This clonotype was seen many times. The chain carries TRBV5-1 and TRBJ1-4; D is unclear. The V gene lost 0 bases and the J gene lost 4 bases, with 7 bases spanning the gap. Germline loops: CDR1 SGHRS, CDR2 YFSETQ. The CDR3 totals 14 residues. The CDR3 sequence is CASSLGLNNEKLFF. Here the CDR3 DNA reads TGCGCCAGCAGCTTGGGGCTGAATAATGAAAAACTGTTTTTT.

This clonotype was counted many times. The V gene is TRBV9, the J gene TRBJ2-3, with TRBD2 as a possible D gene (5 bases). Trimming took 0 bases from V and 1 from J, leaving 15 bases between them. Per germline, CDR1 SGDLS and CDR2 YYNGEE. The length of the CDR3 is 17 residues. CDR3 nucleotide sequence: TGTGCCAGCAGCGTAGGTGTTAGCGTCGCTGGCACAGATACGCAGTATTTT. This sequence encodes CASSVGVSVAGTDTQYF. The full variable domain, completed using reference TRBV9 and TRBJ2-3, is DSGVTQTPKHLITATGQRVTLRCSPRSGDLSVYWYQQSLDQGLQFLIQYYNGEERAKGNILERFSAQQFPDLHSELNLSSLELGDSALYFCASSVGVSVAGTDTQYFGPGTRLTVL.